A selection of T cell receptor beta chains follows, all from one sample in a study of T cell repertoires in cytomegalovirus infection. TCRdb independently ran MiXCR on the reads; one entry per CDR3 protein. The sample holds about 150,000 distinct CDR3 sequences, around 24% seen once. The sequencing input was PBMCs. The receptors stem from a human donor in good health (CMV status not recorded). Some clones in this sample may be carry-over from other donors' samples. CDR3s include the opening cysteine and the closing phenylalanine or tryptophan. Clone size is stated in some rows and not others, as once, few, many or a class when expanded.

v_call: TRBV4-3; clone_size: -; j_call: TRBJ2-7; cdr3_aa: CASSARTGEQYF
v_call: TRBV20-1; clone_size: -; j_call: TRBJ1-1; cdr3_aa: CSAREAGTNTEAFF
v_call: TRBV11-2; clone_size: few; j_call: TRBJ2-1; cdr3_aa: CASSEGRYNEQFF
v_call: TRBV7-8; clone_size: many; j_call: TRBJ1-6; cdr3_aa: CASSLEVRFGPRNNSPLHF
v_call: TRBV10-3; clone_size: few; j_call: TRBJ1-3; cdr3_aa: CAIGTFEDGRRRNTIYF
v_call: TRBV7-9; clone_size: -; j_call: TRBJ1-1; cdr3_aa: CASSPYRNTEAFF
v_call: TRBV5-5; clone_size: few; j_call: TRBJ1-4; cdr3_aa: CASSLVLGGREKLFF
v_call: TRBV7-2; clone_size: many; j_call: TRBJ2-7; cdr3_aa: CASSRRFSGIIYEQYF
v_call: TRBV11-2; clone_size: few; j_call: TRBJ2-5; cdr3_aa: CASSFTGESETQYF
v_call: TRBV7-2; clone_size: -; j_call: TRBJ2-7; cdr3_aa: CASSLARDRVEYF
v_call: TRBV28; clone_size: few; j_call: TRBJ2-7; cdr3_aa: CASSPRTEYSYEQYF
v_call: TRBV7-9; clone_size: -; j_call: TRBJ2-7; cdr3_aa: CASSFGLAGSYEQYF
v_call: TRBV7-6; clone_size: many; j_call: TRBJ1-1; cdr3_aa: CASSLTRQGMNTEAFF
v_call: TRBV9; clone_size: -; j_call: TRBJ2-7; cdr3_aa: CASRARQGAHEQYF
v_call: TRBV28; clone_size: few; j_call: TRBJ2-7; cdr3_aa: CASSFGGTYEQYF
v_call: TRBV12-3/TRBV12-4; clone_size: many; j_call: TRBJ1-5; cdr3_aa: CASSLGEQPQHF
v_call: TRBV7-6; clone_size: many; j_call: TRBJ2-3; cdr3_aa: CASSKGRPKTDTQYF
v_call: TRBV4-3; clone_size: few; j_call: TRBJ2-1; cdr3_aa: CASSQDWRGNSYNEQFF
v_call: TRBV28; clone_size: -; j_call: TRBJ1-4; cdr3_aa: CASSGQGVATNEKLFF
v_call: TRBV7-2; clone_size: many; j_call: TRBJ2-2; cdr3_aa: CASSIGTANTGELFF
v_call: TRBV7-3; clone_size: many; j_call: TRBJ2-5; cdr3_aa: CASSSKGGGRAETQYF
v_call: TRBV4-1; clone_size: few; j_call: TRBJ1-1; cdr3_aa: CASSRLGAGGAFF
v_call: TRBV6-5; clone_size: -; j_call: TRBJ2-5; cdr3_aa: CASSSTSQSGTQYF
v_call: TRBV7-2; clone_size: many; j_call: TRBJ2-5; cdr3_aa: CASSPLAQETQYF
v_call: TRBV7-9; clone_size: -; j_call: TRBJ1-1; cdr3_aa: CASREVGNSEAFF
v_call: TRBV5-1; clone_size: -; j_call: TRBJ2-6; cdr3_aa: CASSLMGVSGANVLTF
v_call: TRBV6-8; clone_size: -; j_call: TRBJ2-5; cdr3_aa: CASSYLLAGETQYF
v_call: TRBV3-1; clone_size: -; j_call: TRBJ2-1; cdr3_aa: CASSPRLASISYNEQFF
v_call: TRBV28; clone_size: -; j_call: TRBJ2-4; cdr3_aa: CASSSGEANIQYF
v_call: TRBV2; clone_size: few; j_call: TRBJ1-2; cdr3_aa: CASSGAPTGGYTF
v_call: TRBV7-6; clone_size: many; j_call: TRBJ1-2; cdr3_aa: CASSPLGDREYGYTF
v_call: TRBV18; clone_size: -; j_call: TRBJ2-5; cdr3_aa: CASSPLTPTSGRVGETQYF
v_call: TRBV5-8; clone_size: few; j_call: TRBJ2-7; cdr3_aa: CASSPDVRGGYEQYF
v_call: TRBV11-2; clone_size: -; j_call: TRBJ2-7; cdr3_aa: CANSLGGSYEQYF
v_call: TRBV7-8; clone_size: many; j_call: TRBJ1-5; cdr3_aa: CASSPTGVGNQPQHF
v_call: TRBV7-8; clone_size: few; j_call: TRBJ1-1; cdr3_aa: CASSLETVMNTEAFF
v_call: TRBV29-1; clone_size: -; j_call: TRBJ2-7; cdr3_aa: CSVRTSGSYEQYF
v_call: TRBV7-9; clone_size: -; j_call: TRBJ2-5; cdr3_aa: CASRLPGQGEETQYF
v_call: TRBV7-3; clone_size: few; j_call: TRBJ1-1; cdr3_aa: CASSSDQNTEAFF